The source of this T cell receptor (beta chain) is a study of Tregs in tolerant kidney transplant recipients. On this clone itself: Its target is not known.

Repertoires were generated with immunoSEQ multiplex PCR, while TCRdb's copy carries only in-frame clones and drops some. This repertoire shows 110,000 or so clones, 90% found once; its top ten account for 0.34%. Notes on the study in general: For some patients, primers changed over time, blocking nucleotide-level comparison. Validation in larger populations is needed because few patients were studied.

CD4+CD25+CD127- Tregs, CD4+CD25- non-Tregs, CD4 and CD8 cells were sorted. The clonotype was recovered from a human donor who received a combined kidney and bone marrow transplant. Sequencing used CD4+ T cells from blood, obtained before the transplant.

CDR3 in amino acids: CASSAVSSGGPNEQFF. CDR3 nucleotide sequence: TGTGCCAGCAGCGCCGTTTCCAGCGGGGGGCCCAATGAGCAGTTCTTC. The chain couples TRBV7-2 to TRBJ2-1; 9 bases line up with TRBD2. From germline, CDR1 is SGHTA and CDR2 FQGNSA. J was trimmed by 6 bases and V by 5 bases; bases with no gene match: 11. This CDR3 is built from 16 residues.